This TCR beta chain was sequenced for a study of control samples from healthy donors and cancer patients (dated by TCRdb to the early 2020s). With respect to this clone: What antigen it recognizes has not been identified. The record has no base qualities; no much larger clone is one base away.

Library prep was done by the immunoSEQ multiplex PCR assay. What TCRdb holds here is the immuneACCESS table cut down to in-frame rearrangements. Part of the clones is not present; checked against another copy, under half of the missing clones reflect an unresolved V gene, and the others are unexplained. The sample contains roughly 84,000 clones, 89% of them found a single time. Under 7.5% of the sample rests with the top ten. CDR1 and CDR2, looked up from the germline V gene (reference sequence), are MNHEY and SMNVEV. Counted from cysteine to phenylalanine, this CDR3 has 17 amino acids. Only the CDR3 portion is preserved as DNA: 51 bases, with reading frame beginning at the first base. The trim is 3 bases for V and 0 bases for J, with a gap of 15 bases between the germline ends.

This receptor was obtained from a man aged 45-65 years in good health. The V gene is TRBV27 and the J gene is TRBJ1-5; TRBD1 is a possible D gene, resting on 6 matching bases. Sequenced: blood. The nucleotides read TGTGCCAGCAGTTTCCGGGGGCCTAACTATAGCAATCAGCCCCAGCATTTT. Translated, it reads CASSFRGPNYSNQPQHF.